The rows below give T cell receptor beta chains drawn from one sample of a study of blood T cell repertoires in COVID-19. Clones were sequenced by immunoSEQ multiplex PCR, and TCRdb holds only the in-frame ones, with some missing. Of fewer than 350,000 clones in the sample, around 88% were seen once. The sequenced material came from peripheral blood. The receptors shown here come from a woman in her 70s with COVID-19, enrolled during active disease. Both conserved end residues are part of each CDR3. Each record gives: D gene, J gene, V gene, clone size, CDR3 protein, CDR3 DNA. D genes are given only for firm matches. Only part of the rows carry a size: once, few, many, or a class if the clone is expanded.

>TRBD2|TRBJ2-5|TRBV9|NA
CASSVGTSGGMETQYF
TGTGCCAGCAGCGTAGGGACTAGCGGGGGGATGGAGACCCAGTACTTC
>NA|TRBJ2-1|TRBV7-3|NA
CASSLQGSSYNEQFF
TGTGCCAGCAGCTTACAGGGGAGCTCCTACAATGAGCAGTTCTTC
>NA|TRBJ2-7|TRBV6-5|NA
CASSYSPTYEQYF
TGTGCCAGCAGTTACTCCCCTACCTACGAGCAGTACTTC
>NA|TRBJ1-2|TRBV4-3|NA
CASSQGPQGAVYTF
TGCGCCAGCAGCCAAGGCCCGCAGGGCGCCGTCTACACCTTC
>TRBD1|TRBJ1-3|TRBV28|once
CATVDRGHTIYF
TGTGCCACCGTAGACAGGGGACACACCATATATTTT
>TRBD1|TRBJ1-4|TRBV5-1|NA
CASSFGTANEKLFF
TGCGCCAGCAGCTTCGGGACAGCTAATGAAAAACTGTTTTTT
>NA|TRBJ1-2|TRBV2|NA
CASSDESRYGYTF
TGTGCCAGCAGTGATGAGTCCCGATATGGCTACACCTTC
>TRBD1|TRBJ1-1|TRBV19|NA
CASSIVSTGVNTEAFF
TGTGCCAGTAGTATAGTTTCGACAGGGGTGAACACTGAAGCTTTCTTT
>TRBD1|TRBJ2-7|TRBV7-2|once
CASSPQTGVSYEQYF
TGTGCCAGCAGCCCTCAGACAGGGGTCTCCTACGAGCAGTACTTC
>NA|TRBJ1-5|TRBV19|few
CASSISGLGNQPQHF
TGTGCCAGTAGTATTTCGGGGTTGGGCAATCAGCCCCAGCATTTT
>NA|TRBJ1-1|TRBV15|NA
CATSRDAGLNTEAFF
TGTGCCACCAGCAGAGATGCGGGCTTGAACACTGAAGCTTTCTTT
>TRBD1|TRBJ1-2|TRBV6-1|NA
CASSEVIGTGGAVTF
TGTGCCAGCAGTGAAGTCATTGGGACAGGGGGCGCCGTGACCTTC
>NA|TRBJ1-3|TRBV3-1/TRBV3-2|NA
CASSQWTLENTIYF
TGTGCCAGCAGCCAGTGGACTCTGGAAAACACCATATATTTT
>TRBD1|TRBJ2-1|TRBV9|once
CASNKNDRVNNEQFF
TGTGCCAGCAACAAGAACGACAGGGTAAACAATGAGCAGTTCTTC
>NA|TRBJ2-7|TRBV27|NA
CASSFRTGTEQYF
TGTGCCAGCAGTTTCCGAACAGGGACCGAGCAGTACTTC
>NA|TRBJ1-1|TRBV28|NA
CASSFTPSTGMNTEAFF
TGTGCCAGCAGTTTCACCCCTTCTACAGGGATGAACACTGAAGCTTTCTTT
>NA|TRBJ1-2|TRBV6-2/TRBV6-3|NA
CASRLGGSGPTRSGVGYTF
TGTGCCAGCCGCCTGGGGGGGTCCGGGCCGACACGTAGCGGAGTAGGCTACACCTTC
>NA|TRBJ1-2|TRBV5-1|NA
CASSLVSGKDGYTF
TGCGCCAGCAGCTTGGTATCAGGGAAGGATGGCTACACCTTC
>TRBD2|TRBJ2-2|TRBV7-2|NA
CASSPRTSGGGGELFF
TGTGCCAGCAGCCCACGGACTAGCGGGGGGGGCGGGGAGCTGTTTTTT
>NA|TRBJ1-4|TRBV5-1|NA
CASSLEMGQNEKLFF
TGCGCCAGCAGCTTGGAGATGGGGCAAAATGAAAAACTGTTTTTT
>TRBD1|TRBJ1-1|TRBV7-9|NA
CASSSGQGHTEAFF
TGTGCCAGCAGCTCCGGACAGGGCCACACTGAAGCTTTCTTT
>NA|TRBJ1-5|TRBV10-3|once
CAISESSFRDNSNQPQHF
TGTGCCATCAGTGAGAGCTCTTTTAGGGACAATAGCAATCAGCCCCAGCATTTT
>TRBD2|TRBJ2-3|TRBV2|NA
CASSETSASTDTQYF
TGTGCCAGCAGTGAAACTAGCGCAAGCACAGATACGCAGTATTTT
>TRBD2|TRBJ2-2|TRBV3-1/TRBV3-2|NA
CASSQGRAGDELFF
TGTGCCAGCAGCCAAGGTCGCGCGGGGGATGAGCTGTTTTTT
>TRBD1|TRBJ1-3|TRBV7-9|NA
CASSLDRGRSGNTIYF
TGTGCCAGCAGCTTAGACAGGGGAAGGTCTGGAAACACCATATATTTT
>NA|TRBJ1-3|TRBV18|NA
CASSPPTGTWDTIYF
TGTGCCAGCTCACCACCGACTGGTACCTGGGACACCATATATTTT
>NA|TRBJ1-2|TRBV6-1|NA
CASSEGGNGYTF
TGTGCCAGCAGTGAAGGCGGGAATGGCTACACCTTC
>TRBD1|TRBJ1-2|TRBV12-3/TRBV12-4|once
CASSVQGVGSYTF
TGTGCCAGCAGTGTACAGGGGGTGGGTAGCTACACCTTC
>TRBD2|TRBJ2-4|TRBV6-2/TRBV6-3|NA
CASSWTGGGANIQYF
TGTGCCAGCAGTTGGACCGGCGGGGGGGCGAACATTCAGTACTTC